These 25 T cell receptor beta chains originate from one sample sequenced in a study of type 1 regulatory T cells. Antigens for these TCRs are unknown. Using its own MiXCR run on the reads, TCRdb lists one record per CDR3 protein. The data contain more than 50,000 distinct CDR3 sequences, approximately 60% of them singletons. The sequencing sample was made of cultured non-Tr1 T cells, either the whole culture or a sorted T cell fraction (not recorded which). The receptors shown here come from a human donor in good health.

This clonotype has more than one count but fewer than ten. V is TRBV20-1 and J is TRBJ1-1; D is possibly TRBD1 (5 bases). V was shortened by 0 bases and J by 3 bases, with 11 bases between the two germline ends. The CDR3 consists of 14 residues. Per germline, CDR1 DFQATT and CDR2 SNEGSKA (reference sequence). CDR3 in amino acids: CSARDPFRDTEAFF. The CDR3 DNA reads as TGCAGTGCTAGAGACCCATTCAGGGACACTGAAGCTTTCTTT.

The gene calls are TRBV7-9 and TRBJ2-3; D assignment may be TRBD1 or TRBD2 (5 bases each). This CDR3 is built from 13 residues. CDR1 is SEHNR and CDR2 is FQNEAQ in the germline V gene (reference sequence). V was shortened by 5 bases and J by 6 bases, with 12 bases between the two germline ends. The CDR3 is CASSPRGPDTQYF. The CDR3 coding sequence is TGTGCCAGCAGCCCCCGGGGCCCGGATACGCAGTATTTT.

This clonotype was seen only a few times. The J gene is TRBJ1-3, the V gene TRBV14; possible D gene TRBD1, 6 bases. Germline CDR1 reads SGHDN; CDR2 reads FVKESK. The CDR3 is 15 amino acids. Trimming took 5 bases from V and 1 from J, leaving 12 bases between them. CDR3 residues: CASSNRGSSGNTIYF. The DNA of the CDR3 is TGTGCCAGCAGCAATAGGGGGTCGTCTGGAAACACCATATATTTT. The full variable domain, with the rest looked up from reference TRBV14 and TRBJ1-3, is EAGVTQFPSHSVIEKGQTVTLRCDPISGHDNLYWYRRVMGKEIKFLLHFVKESKQDESGMPNNRFLAERTGGTYSTLKVQPAELEDSGVYFCASSNRGSSGNTIYFGEGSWLTVV.

Regarding this clonotype: A read error may explain this, as a much larger clone is one base away. The chain couples TRBV6-2 or TRBV6-3 to TRBJ2-1; possibly TRBD1 or TRBD2 for D (5 bases each). V was clipped by 0 bases and J by 7 bases, with 13 bases between them. The CDR3 is made up of 15 amino acids. CDR1 MNHEY and CDR2 SVGEGT come from the germline V gene. CDR3 nucleotide sequence: TGTGCCAGCAGTTACTCCGCTCCTGAGGGGAATGAGCAGTTCTTC. The encoded protein is CASSYSAPEGNEQFF.

The chain uses TRBV10-3 and TRBJ2-7; D possibly uses TRBD1 or TRBD2 (5 bases each). This CDR3 is built from 19 residues. V was shortened by 8 bases and J by 3 bases, with 32 bases between the two germline ends. The V gene's germline CDR1 is ENHRY and CDR2 SYGVKD. CDR3 amino acids: CAIQRGRRTAENPFYEQYF. Here the CDR3 DNA reads TGTGCCATCCAGAGGGGCAGGAGGACCGCCGAAAACCCCTTCTACGAGCAGTACTTC.

The genes are TRBV12-3 or TRBV12-4 and TRBJ1-3; TRBD1 agrees at 8 bases. The CDR3 loop spans 16 amino acids. J lost 1 base, V lost 6 bases, and 8 bases had no gene match. The CDR3 sequence: CASRVTGEVSGNTIYF. The DNA for the CDR3 is TGTGCCAGCAGAGTGACAGGGGAAGTGTCTGGAAACACCATATATTTT.

This clonotype was seen a few times. The chain combines TRBV20-1 with TRBJ2-7; 11 bases are shared with TRBD2. There are 17 residues in the CDR3. Per the germline V gene, CDR1 is DFQATT and CDR2 is SNEGSKA (reference sequence). V gave up 3 bases and J gave up 2 bases; unmatched junction bases: 12. The CDR3 reads CSASRLTRLAGPYEQYF. CDR3 sequence (DNA): TGCAGTGCTAGCAGACTAACGCGACTAGCGGGACCCTACGAGCAGTACTTC.

This clonotype turned up a few times. The CDR3 spells CASSEGDRVYEQYF. The CDR3 DNA is TGTGCCAGCAGTGAAGGGGACAGGGTCTACGAGCAGTACTTC. The V gene is TRBV2, the J gene TRBJ2-7; TRBD1 aligns across 9 bases. The CDR3 has 14 residues. The V gene's germline CDR1 is SNHLY and CDR2 FYNNEI. V lost 1 base to trimming and J lost 3 bases; unmatched junction nucleotides: 1.

This clonotype was counted a few times. The chain couples TRBV6-5 to TRBJ2-1; 8 nucleotides line up with TRBD2. The germline V gene encodes CDR1 MNHEY and CDR2 SVGAGI. After removal of 4 bases from V and 8 bases from J, the junction contained 10 bases not matched to a gene. CDR3 length equals 15 residues. CDR3 loop: CASSSPGLGGDEQFF. DNA for the CDR3: TGTGCCAGCAGTTCGCCGGGACTAGGCGGTGATGAGCAGTTCTTC.

V gene TRBV12-3 or TRBV12-4 combines with J gene TRBJ2-3, with 13 bases lining up with TRBD2. V was pared by 5 bases and J by 7 bases, with 9 bases of the junction left unmatched. The CDR3 is 16 residues long. This chain's CDR3 is CASSTWTSGSRHTQYF. The CDR3 region has the DNA TGTGCCAGCAGTACCTGGACTAGCGGGAGTCGGCATACGCAGTATTTT.

The gene calls are TRBV9 and TRBJ2-1, with 12 bases identical to TRBD2. The CDR3 length is 18 residues. V shed 0 bases, J shed 5 bases, and the junction held 9 bases outside the gene matches. Germline CDR1 and CDR2: SGDLS and YYNGEE. The CDR3 region is CASSVDSGASGRDNEQFF. DNA of the CDR3: TGTGCCAGCAGCGTAGACTCGGGGGCTAGCGGGAGGGACAATGAGCAGTTCTTC.

The rearrangement links TRBV7-2 to TRBJ1-2; perhaps TRBD1 as D (6 bases). Germline V lookup: CDR1 SGHTA, CDR2 FQGNSA. V shed 5 bases and J shed 7 bases, with 11 bases lying between them. The CDR3 covers 12 residues. CDR3 loop: CASSPQGPGYTF. In DNA form, the CDR3 reads TGTGCCAGCAGCCCACAGGGACCTGGCTACACCTTC.

The genes are TRBV28 and TRBJ2-7; D is perhaps TRBD2 (5 bases). The V and J ends lost 5 bases and 2 bases respectively, with 16 bases between them. This CDR3 is 15 amino acids long. The germline CDR1 and CDR2 sequences are MDHEN and SYDVKM. CDR3 bases: TGTGCCAGCAGTAAAGCGGAGGCTGGCCCCTACGAGCAGTACTTC. As protein: CASSKAEAGPYEQYF.

The chain links TRBV27 to TRBJ1-6; 7 bases map to TRBD1. This CDR3 region has 15 residues. Germline lookup yields CDR1 MNHEY and CDR2 SMNVEV (reference sequence). The J segment lost 7 bases and the V segment lost 3 bases, leaving 6 bases of the junction unmatched. The CDR3 spells CASSLLTGKNSPLHF. The CDR3 DNA is TGTGCCAGCAGTTTGCTGACAGGGAAGAATTCACCCCTCCACTTT.

This clonotype was detected only a few times. The V call is TRBV15, the J call TRBJ1-2; D perhaps matches TRBD1 (5 bases). This CDR3 comprises 16 residues. Trimming shortened V by 0 bases and J by 5 bases, and 16 bases separated the two germline ends. CDR1 LNHNV and CDR2 YYDKDF come from the germline V gene (reference sequence). For the CDR3, the DNA is TGTGCCACCAGCAGAGATCTCGTCGCCGGGGGGTATGGCTACACCTTC. Translation: CATSRDLVAGGYGYTF.

The chain is built from TRBV20-1 and TRBJ1-2; D not resolved. The CDR3 covers 15 residues. V lost 0 bases and J lost 1, with 12 bases in between. Per the germline V gene, CDR1 is DFQATT and CDR2 is SNEGSKA (reference sequence). Here the CDR3 DNA reads TGCAGTGCTAGAGATCACAAGGGAGATAACTATGGCTACACCTTC. Protein: CSARDHKGDNYGYTF.

The chain uses TRBV20-1 and TRBJ2-7; D is possibly TRBD2 (6 bases). Trimming cost V 6 bases and J 0 bases, with 15 bases left between them. The CDR3 length is 14 residues. CDR1 is DFQATT, CDR2 SNEGSKA, per germline (reference sequence). In DNA form, the CDR3 reads TGCAGTGCCAGACAAGGAGGGAGCTCCTACGAGCAGTACTTC. Encoded protein: CSARQGGSSYEQYF.

Remarks on this clonotype: An end of the junction does not agree with germline; a read error may underlie this. V gene TRBV12-3 or TRBV12-4 combines with J gene TRBJ2-5, with D possibly being TRBD2 (6 bases). The CDR3 covers 14 residues. The CDR3, as DNA: TGTGCCAGCAGTTTAGCGGGAGGTTCAGAGACTCAGTACTTC. Its translation: CASSLAGGSETQYF.

This chain uses TRBV20-1 with TRBJ2-3; no clear D gene. This CDR3 region has 15 residues. Trimming stripped 3 bases from V and 2 bases from J, with 15 bases between. CDR1 is DFQATT, CDR2 SNEGSKA, per germline (reference sequence). In DNA form, the CDR3 reads TGCAGTGCTAGTGACCGGACCGGAATCACAGATACGCAGTATTTT. Translating gives CSASDRTGITDTQYF.

The rearrangement uses TRBV6-1 and TRBJ2-7, with 11 bases lining up with TRBD2. Germline values: CDR1 MNHNS, CDR2 SASEGT. The CDR3 extends over 17 amino acids. Trimming at V came to 6 bases and at J to 3 bases, leaving 13 bases not matched to a gene. CDR3: CASRVSSGRPKFYEQYF. As DNA, the CDR3 is TGTGCCAGCAGGGTCTCTAGCGGGAGGCCTAAATTCTACGAGCAGTACTTC.

This sequence joins TRBV20-1 and TRBJ2-3, with 8 bases aligning to TRBD1. CDR3 size: 14 residues. Unmatched junction bases numbered 6, after V lost 6 bases and J lost 1 base. Germline CDR1 DFQATT, CDR2 SNEGSKA (reference sequence). The CDR3, as DNA: TGCAGTGCAAGGACAGGGAGCGGCACAGATACGCAGTATTTT. Translating gives CSARTGSGTDTQYF.

This clonotype appeared a few times. This chain links TRBV5-1 with TRBJ1-4; D gene unclear. CDR1 is SGHRS, CDR2 YFSETQ, per germline. V dropped 4 bases and J dropped 5 bases, with 12 bases sitting between them. The CDR3 is made up of 14 amino acids. As DNA, the CDR3 is TGCGCCAGCAGCGTCGACGGCCAGAATGAAAAACTGTTTTTT. This codes for CASSVDGQNEKLFF. Full variable domain (rest looked up from reference TRBV5-1 and TRBJ1-4): KAGVTQTPRYLIKTRGQQVTLSCSPISGHRSVSWYQQTPGQGLQFLFEYFSETQRNKGNFPGRFSGRQFSNSRSEMNVSTLELGDSALYLCASSVDGQNEKLFFGSGTQLSVL.

This chain links TRBV12-3 or TRBV12-4 with TRBJ2-7; 14 bases agree with TRBD2. The CDR3 is made up of 19 amino acids. V was pared by 4 bases and J by 5 bases, with 16 bases of the junction left unmatched. In nucleotides, the CDR3 is TGTGCCAGCAGTTATCGACCGGGACTAGCGGGAGAGCGCGGTCACGAGCAGTACTTC. It translates to CASSYRPGLAGERGHEQYF.

This clonotype was counted many times. This chain uses TRBV18 with TRBJ2-7; 9 bases agree with TRBD1. J was trimmed by 7 bases and V by 3 bases; bases with no gene match: 4. The CDR3 is made up of 13 amino acids. Germline V gives CDR1 KGHSH, CDR2 LQKENI. The CDR3 nucleotides are TGTGCCAGCTCACCTCTGACAGGGGGTGAGCAGTACTTC. Amino acid sequence: CASSPLTGGEQYF. Full variable domain (outside the CDR3, taken from reference TRBV18 and TRBJ2-7): NAGVMQNPRHLVRRRGQEARLRCSPMKGHSHVYWYRQLPEEGLKFMVYLQKENIIDESGMPKERFSAEFPKEGPSILRIQQVVRGDSAAYFCASSPLTGGEQYFGPGTRLTVT.

The rearrangement links TRBV7-8 to TRBJ2-5, with 14 bases aligning to TRBD2. Trimming removed 5 bases from V and 5 bases from J; junction bases left unmatched: 4. Germline assignment: CDR1 SGHVS and CDR2 FQNEAQ. The CDR3 loop spans 15 amino acids. The CDR3 reads CASSPTSGRAETQYF. The DNA for the CDR3 is TGTGCCAGCAGCCCGACTAGCGGGAGGGCGGAGACCCAGTACTTC. Full variable domain (remainder filled in from reference TRBV7-8 and TRBJ2-5): GAGVSQSPRYKVAKRGQDVALRCDPISGHVSLFWYQQALGQGPEFLTYFQNEAQLDKSGLPSDRFFAERPEGSVSTLKIQRTQQEDSAVYLCASSPTSGRAETQYFGPGTRLLVL.